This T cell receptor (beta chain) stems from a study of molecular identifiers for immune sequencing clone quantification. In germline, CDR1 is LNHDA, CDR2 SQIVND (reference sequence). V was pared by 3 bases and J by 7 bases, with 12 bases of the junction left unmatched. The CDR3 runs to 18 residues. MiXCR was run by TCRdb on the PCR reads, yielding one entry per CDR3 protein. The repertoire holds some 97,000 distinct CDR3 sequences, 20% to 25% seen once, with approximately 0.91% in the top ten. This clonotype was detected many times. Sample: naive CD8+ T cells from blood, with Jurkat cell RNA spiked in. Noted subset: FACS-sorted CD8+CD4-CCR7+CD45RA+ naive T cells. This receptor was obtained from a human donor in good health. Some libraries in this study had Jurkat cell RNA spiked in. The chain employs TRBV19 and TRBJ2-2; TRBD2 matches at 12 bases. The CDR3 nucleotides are TGTGCCAGTAGTATCCCTGAAACTAGCGGGGGGTGGAACGGGGAGCTGTTTTTT. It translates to CASSIPETSGGWNGELFF. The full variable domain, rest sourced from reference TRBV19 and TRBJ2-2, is DGGITQSPKYLFRKEGQNVTLSCEQNLNHDAMYWYRQDPGQGLRLIYYSQIVNDFQKGDIAEGYSVSREKKESFPLTVTSAQKNPTAFYLCASSIPETSGGWNGELFFGEGSRLTVL.